One sample yielded the 11 T cell receptor beta chains listed below, sequenced in a study of blood T cell repertoires in COVID-19. TCRdb's table, derived via immunoSEQ multiplex PCR, lists solely in-frame clones and lacks some. The sample gives about 59,000 clones, around four fifths of which show up once; approximately 3.6% is in the top ten. Sequenced: peripheral blood. The receptors derive from a woman of 80 years or more with acute or convalescent COVID-19.

The chain combines TRBV2 with TRBJ2-2; maybe TRBD1 (5 bases). V lost 3 bases, J lost 3 bases, and 8 bases lay in between. The CDR3 has 14 residues. The germline CDR1 and CDR2 sequences are SNHLY and FYNNEI. In nucleotides, the CDR3 is TGTGCCAGCAGTGAGCTAGGGGACACCGGGGAGCTGTTTTTT. It specifies CASSELGDTGELFF.

This chain uses TRBV7-3 with TRBJ1-6, with a possible D match to TRBD1 (5 bases). The CDR3 is 14 amino acids. CDR1 SGHTA and CDR2 FQGTGA come from the germline V gene. Trimming removed 10 bases from V and 10 bases from J, with 20 bases in between. The chain's CDR3 is CATKPGDRGSPLHF. For the CDR3, the DNA is TGTGCCACCAAGCCGGGGGATAGAGGGTCACCCCTCCACTTT.

The V call is TRBV6-2 or TRBV6-3, the J call TRBJ1-2; D is possibly TRBD1 (6 bases). Germline values: CDR1 MNHEY, CDR2 SVGEGT. V was shortened by 6 bases and J by 8 bases, with 22 bases between the two germline ends. The CDR3 sequence is 15 residues long. The CDR3 coding sequence is TGTGCCAGCAGCCGACAAGCGGGGGCGGTTTTCGGCTACACCTTC. It is translated as CASSRQAGAVFGYTF.

The V and J genes are TRBV21-1 and TRBJ1-5. TRBV21-1 is assigned pseudogene status. This CDR3 is 13 amino acids long. The CDR3 is CASPRGHNQPQHF. Written as DNA, the CDR3 is TGTGCCAGCCCCCGCGGGCACAATCAGCCCCAGCATTTT.

A single count supports this clone. The gene calls are TRBV7-2 and TRBJ2-1, with TRBD2 matching over 9 bases. The CDR3 runs to 16 residues. J gave up 8 bases and V 5 bases, and 13 bases lay outside the gene matches. The germline gives CDR1 SGHTA, CDR2 FQGNSA. DNA of the CDR3: TGTGCCAGCAGCGCCCCCAGTAGCGGGAGTTTGGATGAGCAGTTCTTC. Amino acid sequence: CASSAPSSGSLDEQFF.

The chain joins TRBV5-1 to TRBJ2-7, with 8 nucleotides matching TRBD2. Looked up from germline, CDR1 is SGHRS and CDR2 is YFSETQ. This CDR3 contains 16 residues. The V gene end was trimmed by 3 bases and the J gene end by 2 bases; junction bases not matched to a gene: 10. The chain's CDR3 is CASSSGGGAGTYEQYF. For the CDR3, the DNA is TGCGCCAGCAGCTCCGGGGGGGGTGCCGGCACCTACGAGCAGTACTTC.

In the case of this clone: A junction end diverges from the germline sequence, so it may reflect a read error. The chain is built from TRBV6-5 and TRBJ1-2; possibly TRBD1 for D (6 bases). The length of the CDR3 is 14 residues. Germline CDR1 is MNHEY and CDR2 is SVGAGI. The CDR3 nucleotides are TGTGCCAGCAGTAGGGACATTAGGATAGGTTGGGCCTCCTTC. This sequence encodes CASSRDIRIGWASF.

The chain combines TRBV4-1 with TRBJ2-7; weak D call: TRBD1 (6 bases). CDR1 MGHRA and CDR2 YSYEKL come from the germline V gene. There are 13 residues in the CDR3. Trimming took off 1 base at V and 6 bases at J, with 10 bases between the two ends. The DNA of the CDR3 is TGCGCCAGCAGCCAAGCTACAGGGTCCGAGCAGTACTTC. Translation gives CASSQATGSEQYF.

This chain uses TRBV10-1 with TRBJ2-2; 12 bases fit TRBD2. The CDR3 spans 14 residues. Germline assignment: CDR1 WNHNN and CDR2 SYGVQD (reference sequence). J gave up 7 bases and V 8 bases, and 5 bases lay outside the gene matches. The CDR3 sequence is CASRLAGVLGELFF. The CDR3 region has the DNA TGCGCCAGCCGACTAGCGGGGGTACTCGGGGAGCTGTTTTTT.

The V call is TRBV6-2 or TRBV6-3, the J call TRBJ1-5; D is perhaps TRBD1 (5 bases). Per germline, CDR1 MNHEY and CDR2 SVGEGT. V was pared by 0 bases and J by 2 bases, with 11 bases between. The CDR3 contains 16 residues. The CDR3 DNA is TGTGCCAGCAGTTACTCGCCCCCGGGGGGCAATCAGCCCCAGCATTTT. This codes for CASSYSPPGGNQPQHF.

The rearrangement links TRBV19 to TRBJ1-5, with 7 bases identical to TRBD1. The V gene's germline CDR1 is LNHDA and CDR2 SQIVND (reference sequence). The CDR3 covers 13 residues. After removal of 7 bases from V and 10 bases from J, the junction contained 10 bases not matched to a gene. As DNA, the CDR3 is TGTGCCAGTACAGCCCAAGGGGGCCAACCCCAGCATTTT. It specifies CASTAQGGQPQHF. The whole variable domain, filled in from reference TRBV19 and TRBJ1-5, reads DGGITQSPKYLFRKEGQNVTLSCEQNLNHDAMYWYRQDPGQGLRLIYYSQIVNDFQKGDIAEGYSVSREKKESFPLTVTSAQKNPTAFYLCASTAQGGQPQHFGDGTRLSIL.